This TCR beta chain was identified in a study of blood T cell repertoires in COVID-19. For the study at large: Acute-phase and convalescent COVID-19 samples originated in the United States, Italy and Spain. T cells, B-cell-depleted T cells, or PBMCs supplied cDNA or gDNA.

How the authors handled the data: How many nucleated cells were present was estimated from reference gene primer amplification. Profiled with immunoSEQ multiplex PCR; TCRdb holds only in-frame clones, not every one. That table furnishes V, J and clone size, whereas the DNA furnished D and trimming. The table includes some 130,000 clones, almost 85% detected once. V lost 4 bases and J lost 5, with 15 bases in between. This CDR3 has 15 residues. Germline loops: CDR1 LGHNA, CDR2 YNFKEQ. This TCR was recovered from a human donor in a cohort sampled during active COVID-19. Sequenced sample: peripheral blood. The chain joins TRBV4-2 to TRBJ2-1, with TRBD2 as a possible D gene (6 bases). CDR3 sequence: CASSPRPSSDNEQFF. The CDR3 coding sequence is TGTGCCAGCAGCCCACGCCCCTCTAGCGACAATGAGCAGTTCTTC.